This T cell receptor (beta chain) derives from a study of T cell responses to AZD1222 COVID-19 vaccine (dated by TCRdb to the early 2020s). About the full investigation: AZD1222 recipients whose second dose came at about 4 weeks and those whose second dose came at about 12 weeks were combined into one group, since spike-specific TCR depth and breadth did not differ between the two schedules. TCR sequencing was performed for fewer than 250 trial participants, of whom roughly 200 were given two doses of AZD1222 and some 26 were given two doses of MenACWY control vaccine. Trial participants were enrolled by age into subgroups of 18-55, 56-69 and 70-plus years, and around 150, 29 and 61 TCR-sequenced participants, respectively, were included in these subgroups. What the study reported, not specific to this receptor: Vaccine-associated CD4 TCRs spanned the whole spike protein, with dominant responses in regions 160-218 and 743-854. Participants were mostly white British, with more females than males. The authors suggested clonal diversity may have been underestimated. Because no day 14 peak-response samples were available, repertoires were characterized only after the peak T cell response. Only five or six AZD1222 recipients were SARS-CoV-2 seropositive at baseline, limiting conclusions about previously exposed vaccinees. A significant rise in spike-specific TCR breadth and depth was observed after two AZD1222 doses relative to day 0 and relative to MenACWY recipients. In the small 56-69-year group, the increase in depth fell short of significance, most likely because of low power. Reportedly, almost half of the unique spike-specific TCRs recognized epitopes lying outside the regions that are mutated in the B.1.351 and B.1.1.7 variants.

Relative to germline, V is 6 bases shorter and J is 2 bases shorter, with 8 bases between their ends. The germline V gene specifies MNHEY as CDR1 and SVGEGT as CDR2. The CDR3 numbers 12 residues from cysteine through phenylalanine. Only the CDR3 DNA stays, 36 bases, in frame from base 1. As for this clone: Its antigen is still unknown. No qualities accompany the bases; no much larger clone lies one base away.

The CDR3 regions of human TCRbeta chains were analyzed by immunosequencing. The authors processed their data as follows. TCRs in the repertoires were compared against a reference library of SARS-CoV-2-specific TCRs that had been generated with the MIRA antigen-specificity platform. Breadth meant the fraction of unique TCRs that were SARS-CoV-2-associated, whereas depth meant the fraction of total T cells that were SARS-CoV-2-associated. Using the MIRA data, each spike-specific TCR was assigned both to the spike region to which the TCR was reactive and to a CD4 or CD8 class. Log10-transformed breadth and depth values were compared by one-way ANOVA with Sidak's multiple comparisons tests. This immuneACCESS table, as held by TCRdb, lists in-frame sequences with V and J called but not all clones. Of the missing ones, under half trace to an unresolved V gene in checked studies; the others have no known cause. That table is the source of V, J and clone size, and D and trimming were worked out from the DNA. The sample records roughly 150,000 clones, over 75% of which are singletons. Of the sample, 1.5% to 2% falls within the top ten clones.

Sample time point, as interpreted from the label and publication: baseline before first vaccination. Samples from vaccinated people were obtained from the UK trials COV001 and COV002, which included a single-blind randomized controlled phase 2/3 trial of AZD1222 (ChAdOx1 nCoV-19) in healthy adults. For TCRbeta chain sequencing, PBMC samples were collected from trial participants at day 0 and at day 28 after the second dose. The V and J genes are TRBV6-2 or TRBV6-3 and TRBJ2-7, with the D gene uncertain. The receptor's source is an adult in good health. The sequences come from peripheral blood, collected on day 0 of AZD1222 vaccination. The CDR3 region has the sequence CASSLPPYEQYF. Read as DNA, the sequence is TGTGCCAGCAGCCTCCCCCCCTACGAGCAGTACTTC.